This T cell receptor beta chain was identified during a study of graft-versus-host responses after intestinal transplantation. Study overall: Recipients received multivisceral, liver-intestinal, or isolated intestinal transplants.

CDR1 is WSHSY and CDR2 is SAAADI in the germline V gene. The CDR3 is 16 amino acids. V lost 0 bases, J lost 4 bases, and 4 bases stayed unmatched. Study-wide points: Patients with graft-donor T cell macrochimerism had high graft-versus-host to host-versus-graft clonal ratios in allografts. GvH clone levels peaked in circulation, and this peak was associated with early post-transplant HvG declines.

For this clone: No antigen is known for it.

Some clones are missing from TCRdb's copy, which holds only in-frame ones; the method was immunoSEQ multiplex PCR. In the table there are some 29,000 clones, about four fifths of which are singletons. Processing released intraepithelial and lamina propria lymphocytes from the graft tissue. The chain is built from TRBV10-2 and TRBJ2-5; the match to TRBD1 covers 11 bases. This TCR derives from a human patient who received an intestinal transplant, so some T cells may come from the graft donor. This sample comprised ileum tissue, obtained 98 days after intestinal transplantation. DNA for the CDR3: TGCGCCAGCAGTGAGTCATACGGGACAGGGGGAGAGACCCAGTACTTC. Translation: CASSESYGTGGETQYF.